This TCR beta chain was captured by sequencing in a study of technical replicates of blood from a few donors. Germline lookup yields CDR1 LNHNV and CDR2 YYDKDF (reference sequence). Trimming removed 1 base from V and 7 bases from J; junction bases left unmatched: 6. The CDR3 contains 15 residues. Profiling relied on immunoSEQ multiplex PCR, and the TCRdb table lists in-frame clones only, not all of them. Counted here are about 74,000 clones, 85% to 95% occurring once; the ten biggest clones make up about 0.27%. The TCR sequence derives from a human donor in good health. The chain uses TRBV15 and TRBJ2-2, with TRBD2 identical over 7 bases. The material sequenced was T cells isolated from PBMCs. The chain's CDR3 is CATSRAGGGGGELFF. The CDR3 nucleotides are TGTGCCACCAGCAGAGCTGGCGGGGGTGGCGGGGAGCTGTTTTTT.